These 2 T cell receptor beta chains originate from one sample sequenced in a study of identifying expanded T cells in peripheral blood. This table comes from immunoSEQ multiplex PCR, and its TCRdb copy is limited to in-frame clones, with some not included. The table records 84,000 or so clones, about 88% of them present only once. The sample consisted of blood. These receptors were collected from a person aged 18-70 years in good health.

This clone was seen more than once but under ten times. The V and J genes are TRBV2 and TRBJ1-2; D gene ambiguous. CDR1 is SNHLY and CDR2 is FYNNEI in the germline V gene. The CDR3 consists of 11 residues. Trimming pared 7 bases from V and 3 bases from J, leaving 6 bases between. DNA for the CDR3: TGTGCCAGCAAAAGGGACTATGGCTACACCTTC. Translated, it gives CASKRDYGYTF.

The chain carries TRBV2 and TRBJ2-7; TRBD2 agrees at 7 bases. The CDR3 has 14 amino acids. The trim removed 6 bases at V and 2 bases at J, leaving 7 bases unmatched. Germline-derived CDR1 and CDR2 are SNHLY and FYNNEI. The CDR3: CASSQGAGTYEQYF. CDR3 nucleotides: TGTGCCAGCAGCCAAGGAGCGGGAACCTACGAGCAGTACTTC.